This entry lists 19 T cell receptor beta chains sequenced from one sample in a study of blood T cell repertoires in COVID-19. Using immunoSEQ multiplex PCR, the repertoire was profiled, and TCRdb retains in-frame clones only, with some absent. The sample shows some 180,000 clones, 75% to 85% of them seen only once. Material for sequencing was peripheral blood. These receptors originate from a woman between 35 and 50 years old with COVID-19, enrolled during active disease.

The rearrangement joins TRBV25-1 to TRBJ2-3; weak D call: TRBD1 (5 bases). Germline V gives CDR1 MGHDK, CDR2 SYGVNS. The CDR3 extends over 13 amino acids. V was shortened by 1 base and J by 9 bases, with 11 bases between the two germline ends. CDR3: CASSESRSGTQYF. The DNA for the CDR3 is TGTGCCAGCAGTGAATCCCGATCAGGGACGCAGTATTTT.

This chain links TRBV9 with TRBJ2-7; no definite D call. Between the trimmed V and J ends, which lost 0 bases and 4 bases, there was a span of 11 bases. The germline CDR1 and CDR2 sequences are SGDLS and YYNGEE. This CDR3 is 14 amino acids long. The CDR3 protein is CASSVDANGYEQYF. In nucleotides, the CDR3 is TGTGCCAGCAGCGTAGACGCGAACGGGTACGAGCAGTACTTC.

The V and J genes are TRBV12-1 and TRBJ2-5; no DNA check was done on the table's D call, TRBD2. TRBV12-1 counts as a pseudogene. This CDR3 spans 20 amino acids. The CDR3 sequence: CASSLGRTPGLAGVGETQYF. DNA for the CDR3: TGTGCCAGCAGCTTGGGAAGAACGCCGGGACTAGCGGGAGTAGGAGAGACCCAGTACTTC.

V is TRBV19 and J is TRBJ1-5, with 7 positions matching TRBD1. CDR1 is LNHDA, CDR2 SQIVND, per germline (reference sequence). This CDR3 region has 15 residues. The J segment lost 4 bases and the V segment lost 5 bases, leaving 8 bases of the junction unmatched. CDR3 in DNA: TGTGCCAGTAGTGCTAAAGGGGGCGGGAATCAGCCCCAGCATTTT. It specifies CASSAKGGGNQPQHF.

In its sample, this clone was seen a few times. V usage is TRBV7-2 and J usage is TRBJ1-5, with 8 positions matching TRBD1. Per germline, CDR1 SGHTA and CDR2 FQGNSA. Unmatched junction bases numbered 6, after V lost 1 base and J lost 7 bases. The CDR3 extends over 15 amino acids. CDR3: CASSLEDRANQPQHF. For the CDR3, the DNA is TGTGCCAGCAGCTTAGAGGACAGGGCGAACCAGCCCCAGCATTTT.

This sequence joins TRBV4-1 and TRBJ1-2; 8 bases match TRBD1. In germline, CDR1 is MGHRA, CDR2 YSYEKL. V shed 4 bases and J 0 bases; nucleotides not matched to a gene: 4. This CDR3 has 15 residues. The CDR3 region is CASSLDRDANYGYTF. The CDR3 DNA sequence: TGCGCCAGCAGCCTGGACAGGGACGCTAACTATGGCTACACCTTC.

The rearrangement joins TRBV6-1 to TRBJ2-3; D call uncertain. V was pared by 3 bases and J by 0 bases, with 13 bases between. The germline CDR1 and CDR2 sequences are MNHNS and SASEGT. The CDR3 sequence is 16 residues long. The DNA for the CDR3 is TGTGCCAGCAGTGATCTTAGCAGATCTAGCACAGATACGCAGTATTTT. This translates into CASSDLSRSSTDTQYF.

The chain employs TRBV6-5 and TRBJ1-2, with 7 bases fitting TRBD1. The CDR3 is made up of 13 amino acids. Germline V CDR1 and CDR2: MNHEY, SVGAGI. Germline trimming cut 7 bases from V and 8 bases from J; bases unmatched to any gene: 10. The CDR3 sequence is CASTQGGWRGYTF. In nucleotides, the CDR3 is TGTGCCAGCACCCAGGGGGGATGGCGGGGCTACACCTTC.

V and J are TRBV18 and TRBJ2-7, with 9 bases matching TRBD1. CDR3 length equals 15 residues. V trimming: 3 bases; J trimming: 5 bases; junction bases outside the gene matches: 8. The germline gives CDR1 KGHSH, CDR2 LQKENI. For the CDR3, the DNA is TGTGCCAGCTCACCTGCGGGACAGGGTTCCCACGAGCAGTACTTC. Residues: CASSPAGQGSHEQYF. The full variable domain, with the rest looked up from reference TRBV18 and TRBJ2-7, is NAGVMQNPRHLVRRRGQEARLRCSPMKGHSHVYWYRQLPEEGLKFMVYLQKENIIDESGMPKERFSAEFPKEGPSILRIQQVVRGDSAAYFCASSPAGQGSHEQYFGPGTRLTVT.

The chain links TRBV5-1 to TRBJ1-1; 7 bases align to TRBD1. V gave up 3 bases and J gave up 8 bases; unmatched junction bases: 7. CDR3 length equals 13 residues. Germline V gene sequence: CDR1 SGHRS, CDR2 YFSETQ. CDR3 loop: CASSSNPGQEAFF. DNA for the CDR3: TGCGCCAGCAGCTCTAATCCGGGACAGGAAGCTTTCTTT.

The chain recombines TRBV5-4 with TRBJ2-3; unclear D gene. V lost 1 base and J lost 0, with 3 bases in between. The CDR3 is 13 residues long. Per germline, CDR1 SGHNT and CDR2 YYREEE (reference sequence). The CDR3 DNA sequence: TGTGCCAGCAGCTTGACAAGCACAGATACGCAGTATTTT. Its translation is CASSLTSTDTQYF.

This clone has just a few counts. The gene calls are TRBV7-9 and TRBJ2-1, with D tentatively TRBD1 (6 bases). Germline V gives CDR1 SEHNR, CDR2 FQNEAQ (reference sequence). The CDR3 contains 15 residues. Trimming took 6 bases from V and 1 from J, leaving 13 bases between them. Here the CDR3 reads CASRGAGGSYNEQFF. The CDR3 bases are TGTGCCAGCAGGGGGGCCGGCGGGTCCTACAATGAGCAGTTCTTC.

The chain couples TRBV14 to TRBJ1-1; 8 bases line up with TRBD1. The germline CDR1 and CDR2 sequences are SGHDN and FVKESK. The CDR3 has 16 amino acids. The J segment lost 4 bases and the V segment lost 2 bases, leaving 9 bases of the junction unmatched. The CDR3 nucleotides are TGTGCCAGCAGCCAACCTGGACAGGGAGAACGCACTGAAGCTTTCTTT. Amino acid sequence: CASSQPGQGERTEAFF.

This rearrangement joins TRBV10-3 to TRBJ1-3, with TRBD1 matching 7 bases. Germline values: CDR1 ENHRY, CDR2 SYGVKD. The CDR3 covers 15 residues. After removal of 4 bases from V and 0 bases from J, the junction contained 3 bases not matched to a gene. The CDR3 loop is CAISGDSSSGNTIYF. The CDR3 DNA reads as TGTGCCATCAGTGGGGACAGCAGCTCTGGAAACACCATATATTTT.

The genes are TRBV6-5 and TRBJ2-1, with 13 bases that match TRBD2. Germline lookup yields CDR1 MNHEY and CDR2 SVGAGI. The CDR3 sequence is 15 residues long. The J segment lost 13 bases and the V segment lost 2 bases, leaving 8 bases of the junction unmatched. Here the CDR3 DNA reads TGTGCCAGCAGTTACGGGACTAGCGGGGTAGGAGTACAGTTCTTC. It encodes CASSYGTSGVGVQFF.

The chain carries TRBV18 and TRBJ1-2; D is ambiguous. The CDR3 runs 16 residues. CDR1 and CDR2 from the germline V gene are KGHSH and LQKENI. The V gene lost 5 bases and the J gene lost 0 bases, with 16 bases spanning the gap. DNA of the CDR3: TGTGCCAGCTCAGTGAGCGCAGAGTTAGCTAACTATGGCTACACCTTC. This codes for CASSVSAELANYGYTF.

CDR3 loop: CASSLRDTEAFF. The CDR3 bases are TGTGCCAGCAGCCTCCGGGACACTGAAGCTTTCTTT. This rearrangement joins TRBV5-5 to TRBJ1-1, with D uncertain. V lost 4 bases, J lost 3 bases, and 7 bases lay in between. This CDR3 is built from 12 residues. CDR1 and CDR2 from the germline V gene are SGHKS and YYEKEE (reference sequence). Full variable domain (missing parts from reference TRBV5-5 and TRBJ1-1): DAGVTQSPTHLIKTRGQQVTLRCSPISGHKSVSWYQQVLGQGPQFIFQYYEKEERGRGNFPDRFSARQFPNYSSELNVNALLLGDSALYLCASSLRDTEAFFGQGTRLTVV.

The rearrangement uses TRBV10-3 and TRBJ2-1, with TRBD1 matching 7 bases. CDR3 length: 15 residues. The junction had 12 bases not matched to a gene; V was cut back by 9 bases and J by 4 bases. Germline V gene sequence: CDR1 ENHRY, CDR2 SYGVKD. CDR3 sequence reads: CAITKGDREYNEQFF. CDR3 in DNA: TGTGCCATTACTAAAGGGGACAGAGAATACAATGAGCAGTTCTTC.

This chain uses TRBV5-4 with TRBJ2-7, with 9 bases identical to TRBD1. Losses at the gene ends were 4 bases for V and 3 bases for J; bases not matched to a gene: 14. Germline lookup yields CDR1 SGHNT and CDR2 YYREEE (reference sequence). The CDR3 covers 17 residues. CDR3 sequence (DNA): TGTGCCAGCAGCAAGGGACCCGGGGGGACAGGGTTCTACGAGCAGTACTTC. Encoded protein: CASSKGPGGTGFYEQYF.